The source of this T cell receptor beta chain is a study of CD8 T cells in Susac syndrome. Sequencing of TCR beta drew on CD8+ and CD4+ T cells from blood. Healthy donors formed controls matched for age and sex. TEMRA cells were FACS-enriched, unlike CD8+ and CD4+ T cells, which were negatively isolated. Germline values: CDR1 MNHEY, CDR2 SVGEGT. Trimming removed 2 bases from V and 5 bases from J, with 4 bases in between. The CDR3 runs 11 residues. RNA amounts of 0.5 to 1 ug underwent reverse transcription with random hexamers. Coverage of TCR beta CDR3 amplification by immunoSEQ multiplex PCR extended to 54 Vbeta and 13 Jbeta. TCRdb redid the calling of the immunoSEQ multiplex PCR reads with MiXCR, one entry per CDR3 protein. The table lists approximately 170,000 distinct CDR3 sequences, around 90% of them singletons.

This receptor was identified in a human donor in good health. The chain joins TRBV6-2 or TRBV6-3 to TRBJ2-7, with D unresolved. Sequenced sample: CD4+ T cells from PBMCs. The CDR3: CASSYGDEQYF. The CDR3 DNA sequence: TGTGCCAGCAGTTACGGAGACGAGCAGTACTTC.